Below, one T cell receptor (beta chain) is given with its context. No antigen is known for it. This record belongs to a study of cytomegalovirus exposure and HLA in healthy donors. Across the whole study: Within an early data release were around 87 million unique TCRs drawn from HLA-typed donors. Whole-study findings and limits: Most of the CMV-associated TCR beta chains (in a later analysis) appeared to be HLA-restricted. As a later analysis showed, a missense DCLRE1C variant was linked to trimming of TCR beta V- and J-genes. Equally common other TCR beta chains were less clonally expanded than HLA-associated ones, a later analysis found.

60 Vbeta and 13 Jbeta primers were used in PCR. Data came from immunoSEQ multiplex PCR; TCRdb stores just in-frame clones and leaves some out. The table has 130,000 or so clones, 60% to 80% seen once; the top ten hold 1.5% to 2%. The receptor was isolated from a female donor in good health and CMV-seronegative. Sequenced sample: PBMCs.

Here the CDR3 reads CASSIRDTGQAQHF. CDR3 sequence (DNA): TGTGCCAGTAGTATCCGGGACACCGGGCAGGCCCAGCATTTT. The chain employs TRBV19 and TRBJ1-5, with TRBD1 as a possible D gene (6 bases). The CDR3 is 14 amino acids. V lost 3 bases to trimming and J lost 11 bases, with 17 bases between them. CDR1 and CDR2 from the germline V gene are LNHDA and SQIVND (reference sequence).